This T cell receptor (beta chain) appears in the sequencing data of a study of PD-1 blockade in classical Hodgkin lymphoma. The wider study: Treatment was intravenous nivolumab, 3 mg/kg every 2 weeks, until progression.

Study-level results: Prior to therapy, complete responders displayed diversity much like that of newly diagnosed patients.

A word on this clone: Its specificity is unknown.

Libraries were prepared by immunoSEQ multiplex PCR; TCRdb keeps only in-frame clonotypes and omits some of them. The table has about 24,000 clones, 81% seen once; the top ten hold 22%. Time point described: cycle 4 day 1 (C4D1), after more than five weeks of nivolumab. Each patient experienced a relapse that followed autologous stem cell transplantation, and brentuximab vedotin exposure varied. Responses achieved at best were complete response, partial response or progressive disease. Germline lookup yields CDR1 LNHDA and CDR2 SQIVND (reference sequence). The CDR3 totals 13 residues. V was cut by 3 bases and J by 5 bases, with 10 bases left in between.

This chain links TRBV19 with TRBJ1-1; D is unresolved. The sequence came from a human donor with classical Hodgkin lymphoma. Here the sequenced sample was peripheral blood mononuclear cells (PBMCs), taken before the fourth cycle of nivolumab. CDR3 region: CASSMGRRTEAFF. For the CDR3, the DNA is TGTGCCAGTAGTATGGGGAGGCGGACTGAAGCTTTCTTT.